A selection of T cell receptor beta chains follows, all from one sample in a study of neurological immune-mediated disorders. Via MiXCR, TCRdb re-called the 5' RACE reads, giving one row per CDR3 protein. The sample includes about 79,000 distinct CDR3 sequences, 13% to 15% of them seen just once. Sample: PBMCs. The receptors stem from a woman between 45 and 65 years old in good health. The CDR3 runs from the conserved cysteine through the conserved F or W. The order of the fields is J gene, clone size, V gene, D gene, CDR3 protein, CDR3 DNA. The D gene is left open where the match is weak. Not every row has a clone size; where given, it reads once, few, many or a size class.

TRBJ2-3,.,TRBV5-1,.,CASSSRELSTDTQYF,TGCGCCAGCAGCAGCAGGGAATTGAGCACAGATACGCAGTATTTT
TRBJ2-5,.,TRBV9,.,CASSLTEQETHYF,TGTGCCAGCAGCCTGACCGAGCAAGAGACCCATTACTTC
TRBJ1-4,.,TRBV5-1,.,CASSLMASGSNEKLFF,TGCGCCAGCAGCTTGATGGCGTCGGGAAGCAATGAAAAACTGTTTTTT
TRBJ1-5,many,TRBV5-6,.,CASSAYTGDYSNQPQHF,TGTGCCAGCAGCGCCTATACAGGAGATTATAGCAATCAGCCCCAGCATTTT
TRBJ2-4,many,TRBV10-3,.,CAISFDLNIQYF,TGTGCCATCAGTTTTGACCTTAACATTCAGTACTTC
TRBJ2-1,many,TRBV24-1,.,CATSDFSGAHEQFF,TGTGCCACCAGTGATTTTAGTGGCGCCCATGAGCAGTTCTTC
TRBJ1-1,few,TRBV20-1,TRBD1,CSADRVEAFF,TGCAGTGCCGACAGGGTTGAAGCTTTCTTT
TRBJ2-7,few,TRBV28,.,CASLRRQPYEQYF,TGTGCCAGCCTAAGGAGACAGCCCTACGAGCAGTACTTC
TRBJ2-7,many,TRBV20-1,TRBD2,CSAPTIAGRSSYEQYF,TGCAGTGCTCCAACTATAGCGGGGAGGAGCTCCTACGAGCAGTACTTC
TRBJ1-4,few,TRBV20-1,TRBD1,CSAPGGPTNEKLFF,TGCAGTGCTCCAGGGGGCCCGACTAATGAAAAACTGTTTTTT
TRBJ2-5,many,TRBV5-1,TRBD1,CASSPTGAAQETQYF,TGCGCCAGCAGCCCGACAGGGGCAGCCCAAGAGACCCAGTACTTC
TRBJ2-1,many,TRBV5-1,TRBD2,CASSTQAGGYNEQFF,TGCGCCAGCAGCACACAAGCGGGAGGCTACAATGAGCAGTTCTTC
TRBJ1-1,many,TRBV5-1,.,CASSASWDTEAFF,TGCGCCAGCAGCGCGTCTTGGGACACTGAAGCTTTCTTT
TRBJ1-2,many,TRBV5-1,.,CASSSDRLGYGYTF,TGCGCCAGCAGCTCCGACAGGCTAGGGTATGGCTACACCTTC
TRBJ2-7,many,TRBV5-1,TRBD1,CASSLASGQAYEQYF,TGCGCCAGCAGCTTGGCCTCGGGACAGGCCTACGAGCAGTACTTC
TRBJ2-7,many,TRBV5-1,TRBD1,CASSPGGTGGDEQYF,TGCGCCAGCAGCCCCGGAGGGACAGGGGGCGACGAGCAGTACTTC
TRBJ2-1,many,TRBV20-1,.,CSARGSSDGEQFF,TGCAGTGCTAGAGGGTCCAGCGACGGTGAGCAGTTCTTC
TRBJ2-1,many,TRBV5-5,.,CASSLSTNEQFF,TGTGCCAGCAGCTTGTCTACAAATGAGCAGTTCTTC
TRBJ1-6,many,TRBV5-1,TRBD1,CASSWMDRGGYNSPLHF,TGCGCCAGCAGCTGGATGGACAGGGGAGGCTATAATTCACCCCTCCACTTT
TRBJ1-1,.,TRBV20-1,.,CSARDPSAGHSDTEAFF,TGCAGTGCTAGAGATCCTTCTGCTGGACACTCGGACACTGAAGCTTTCTTT
TRBJ2-2,many,TRBV5-6,.,CASSLERTFNTGELFF,TGTGCCAGCAGCTTGGAGCGGACATTTAACACCGGGGAGCTGTTTTTT
TRBJ2-7,many,TRBV7-3,.,CASSPDRSYEQYF,TGTGCCAGCAGCCCTGACAGGTCCTACGAGCAGTACTTC
TRBJ2-5,many,TRBV20-1,.,CSARDHQETQYF,TGCAGTGCTAGAGATCACCAAGAGACCCAGTACTTC
TRBJ2-3,many,TRBV6-1,.,CASKRQGGDTQYF,TGTGCCAGCAAGAGACAGGGAGGAGATACGCAGTATTTT
TRBJ1-5,many,TRBV28,.,CASSLRGQPQHF,TGTGCCAGCAGCCTTCGGGGACAGCCCCAGCATTTT
TRBJ2-7,many,TRBV20-1,TRBD2,CSARGLAGGYEQYF,TGCAGTGCTAGAGGATTAGCGGGGGGCTACGAGCAGTACTTC
TRBJ2-1,.,TRBV6-2/TRBV6-3,TRBD2,CASSYSGGAANEQFF,TGTGCCAGCAGTTACAGCGGGGGGGCCGCAAATGAGCAGTTCTTC
TRBJ2-2,many,TRBV3-1,.,CASSQKGSNTGELFF,TGTGCCAGCAGCCAAAAGGGTTCGAACACCGGGGAGCTGTTTTTT
TRBJ2-7,many,TRBV28,TRBD1,CASSIPWDRGYEQYF,TGTGCCAGTTCAATACCTTGGGACAGGGGCTACGAGCAGTACTTC
TRBJ1-2,few,TRBV6-7,.,CASKAGTRGYTF,TGTGCCAGCAAGGCAGGGACTAGGGGCTACACCTTC
TRBJ2-7,.,TRBV5-1,.,CASSPGGGGGNFYEQYF,TGCGCCAGCAGCCCCGGCGGAGGGGGCGGGAATTTCTACGAGCAGTACTTC
TRBJ2-1,many,TRBV5-1,TRBD2,CASSLAKAGGLYNEQFF,TGCGCCAGCAGCTTGGCCAAAGCGGGGGGACTTTACAATGAGCAGTTCTTC
TRBJ2-2,many,TRBV3-1,.,CASSQGLGQGNTGELFF,TGTGCCAGCAGCCAAGGGTTGGGCCAGGGTAACACCGGGGAGCTGTTTTTT
TRBJ2-7,many,TRBV5-1,.,CASSEPNREQYF,TGCGCCAGCAGCGAGCCGAACAGGGAGCAGTACTTC
TRBJ1-4,many,TRBV5-1,TRBD1,CASSLTGEGKLFF,TGCGCCAGCAGCTTGACAGGGGAAGGGAAACTGTTTTTT
TRBJ2-7,.,TRBV5-1,.,CASSQSRRQGEQYF,TGCGCCAGCAGTCAATCTAGGCGGCAGGGAGAGCAGTACTTC
TRBJ2-3,many,TRBV28,.,CASSFSGVGVTADTQYF,TGTGCCAGCAGTTTCTCCGGTGTGGGGGTGACAGCAGATACGCAGTATTTT